The entry below gives a single T cell receptor beta chain sequence along with its context. The antigen remains unidentified. These data originate in a study of T cells in localized non-small cell lung cancer. The repertoire was sequenced with immunoSEQ multiplex PCR; TCRdb's copy has only in-frame clones and lacks some. The table shows tens of thousands of clones, with under 90% occurring only once. CDR1 is SGHNT and CDR2 is YYREEE in the germline V gene (reference sequence). Between the trimmed V and J ends, which lost 2 bases and 1 base, there was a span of 10 bases. The CDR3 runs 16 residues. Study observations and caveats: It was uninvolved adjacent lung that showed the highest T cell clonality, exceeding tumor. Within adjacent lung there appeared a median 57 of the top 100 tumor clones.

The sample here was peripheral blood, taken before any cancer treatment. The source is a male donor at least 60 years old with stage III lung adenocarcinoma. The chain uses TRBV5-4 and TRBJ2-6; D may correspond to TRBD1 or TRBD2 (5 bases each). The CDR3 sequence is CASSFSGRSGANVLTF. The CDR3 DNA follows: TGTGCCAGCAGCTTCTCAGGGAGATCTGGGGCCAACGTCCTGACTTTC.